This T cell receptor (beta chain) appears in the sequencing data of a study of technical replicates of blood from several donors. The method was immunoSEQ multiplex PCR; TCRdb's version includes in-frame clones alone and lacks a portion of them. The sample consists of around 79,000 clones, about 91% of them appearing once. The germline V gene encodes CDR1 GTSNPN and CDR2 SVGIG (reference sequence). The V end was cut by 0 bases, the J end by 7 bases, with 13 bases between. The length of the CDR3 is 14 residues. The source is a human donor in good health. Some clones in this sample may be carry-over from other donors' samples. The chain links TRBV30 to TRBJ1-5; TRBD1 is a possible D gene (5 bases). Sequencing input: T cells isolated from PBMCs. CDR3 loop: CAWSVAPQGQPQHF. CDR3 bases: TGTGCCTGGAGTGTAGCGCCCCAGGGACAGCCCCAGCATTTT.